Listed below are T cell receptor beta chains from one sample, sequenced in a study of cytomegalovirus exposure and HLA in healthy donors. The protocol was immunoSEQ multiplex PCR, while the TCRdb copy is restricted to in-frame clones and leaves out a portion. The top ten hold about 4% of the sample, which has 250,000 to 350,000 clones, 86% seen once. Specimen: PBMCs. Receptor source: a man aged 35 to 55 in good health and CMV-seropositive. CDR3s include the opening cysteine and the closing phenylalanine or tryptophan. The D gene is left open where the match is weak. Rows give clone size only sometimes, using once, few, many, or a class for an expanded clone.

clone_size j_call v_call d_call cdr3_nt cdr3_aa
NA TRBJ1-3 TRBV5-1 NA TGCGCCAGCAGCCCCAAGACAAGCTCTGGAAACACCATATATTTT CASSPKTSSGNTIYF
NA TRBJ2-1 TRBV28 TRBD2 TGTGCCAGCAGCCCCGCTAGCGGGAGCAAGGATGAGCAGTTCTTC CASSPASGSKDEQFF
NA TRBJ2-1 TRBV28 NA TGTGCCAGCAGCTTAGCCCCGGATGAGCAGTTCTTC CASSLAPDEQFF
NA TRBJ2-7 TRBV27 NA TGTGCCAGCAGTTTAGGGCCCCTCTACGAGCAGTACTTC CASSLGPLYEQYF
NA TRBJ1-4 TRBV27 NA TGTGCCAGCAGTTATCTACCAGGGGCGGGTGAAAAACTGTTTTTT CASSYLPGAGEKLFF
once TRBJ2-5 TRBV5-1 NA TGCGCCAGCAGCAGAGCGGTTACCCAAGAGACCCAGTACTTC CASSRAVTQETQYF
NA TRBJ2-7 TRBV19 TRBD2 TGTGCCAGTAGCGCTGGGGGACTAGCGGGAGACTCCTACGAGCAGTACTTC CASSAGGLAGDSYEQYF
NA TRBJ2-1 TRBV21-1 NA TGTGCCAGCAGCAAAGAGACTAGCCAGATCTACAATGAGCAGTTCTTC CASSKETSQIYNEQFF
NA TRBJ2-7 TRBV7-8 NA TGTGCCAGCAGCAGCCGCGACGGGAGAGGTGACGAGCAGTACTTC CASSSRDGRGDEQYF
NA TRBJ1-4 TRBV10-2 NA TGCGCCAGCAGTCGTAATGAAAAACTGTTTTTT CASSRNEKLFF
NA TRBJ2-5 TRBV29-1 TRBD1 TGCAGCACCCTGGGGACAGTCCAGACCCAGTACTTC CSTLGTVQTQYF
NA TRBJ2-7 TRBV7-8 NA TGTGCCAGCAGCTTAGCCGACAGCTACGAGCAGTACTTC CASSLADSYEQYF
NA TRBJ2-5 TRBV15 NA TGTGCCACCAGCAGAGATGGTGAGGGAACCCAGTACTTC CATSRDGEGTQYF
NA TRBJ2-5 TRBV15 NA TGTGCCACCAGCCAAGGGGGGGAAAGTCGGACCCAGTACTTC CATSQGGESRTQYF
NA TRBJ2-1 TRBV7-8 TRBD2 TGTGCCAGCAGCTTAGCGCGTCGACTAGCGGGCGTATCCTACAATGAGCAGTTCTTC CASSLARRLAGVSYNEQFF
NA TRBJ2-5 TRBV18 NA TGTGCCAGCTCACCAGGACTACAAGAGACCCAGTACTTC CASSPGLQETQYF
NA TRBJ2-1 TRBV7-2 NA TGTGCCAGCAGCTTATTGGCCGCAGGTTTATCGCCTGAGCAGTTCTTC CASSLLAAGLSPEQFF
NA TRBJ2-3 TRBV7-9 TRBD2 TGTGCCAGCAGCTTAGCGTCGGGGGGAGCCACAGATACGCAGTATTTT CASSLASGGATDTQYF
once TRBJ1-4 TRBV5-1 NA TGCGCCAGCAGCGGGGGGGGCAGGGAGAATGAAAAACTGTTTTTT CASSGGGRENEKLFF
once TRBJ2-7 TRBV11-2 TRBD2 TGTGCCAGCAGCCGACTAGCGGGAGCCTACGAGCAGTACTTC CASSRLAGAYEQYF
NA TRBJ1-6 TRBV27 TRBD1 TGTGCCAGCAGTTGGACAGGGGGCTCCTATAATTCACCCCTCCACTTT CASSWTGGSYNSPLHF
NA TRBJ2-7 TRBV28 NA TGTGCCAGCAGGTTTGAAGGGAGTAACCACGAGCAGTACTTC CASRFEGSNHEQYF
NA TRBJ2-1 TRBV7-3 TRBD2 TGTGCCAGCAGCTTAAGCGGCGGGAGCTCCTACAATGAGCAGTTCTTC CASSLSGGSSYNEQFF
NA TRBJ2-5 TRBV6-5 NA TGTGCCAGCAGTTACTCGATGGGGGACTACCAAGAGACCCAGTACTTC CASSYSMGDYQETQYF
NA TRBJ2-7 TRBV5-1 NA TGCGCCAGCAGGTGGACACCGACCTACGAGCAGTACTTC CASRWTPTYEQYF
NA TRBJ2-3 TRBV6-1 NA TGTGCCAGCAGTGTGGCTGGCACAGATACGCAGTATTTT CASSVAGTDTQYF
NA TRBJ2-2 TRBV18 NA TGTGCCAGCTCGTGGACAAGCCCCGGGGAGCTGTTTTTT CASSWTSPGELFF
NA TRBJ2-7 TRBV11-1 TRBD2 TGTGCCAGCAGCTTGAGACTAGCGTACTACGAGCAGTACTTC CASSLRLAYYEQYF
once TRBJ2-1 TRBV6-4 NA TGTGCCAGCAGTGATGAGTCCGGGATCGGGAATGAGCAGTTCTTC CASSDESGIGNEQFF
once TRBJ2-5 TRBV28 NA TGTGCCAGCAGTTTACCCCGACCCACGGGGGACCAGTACTTC CASSLPRPTGDQYF
NA TRBJ1-1 TRBV7-2 TRBD1 TGTGCCAGCAGCTTAGGGACAGGGACGTACACTGAAGCTTTCTTT CASSLGTGTYTEAFF
NA TRBJ2-1 TRBV5-1 TRBD2 TGCGCCAGCGTCAGCGGGGATAACAATGAGCAGTTCTTC CASVSGDNNEQFF
NA TRBJ1-5 TRBV28 NA TGTGCCAGCAGCACCGGGACAATGGATCAGCCCCAGCATTTT CASSTGTMDQPQHF
NA TRBJ2-1 TRBV7-2 TRBD2 TGTGCCAGCAGCATTAGCGGGAAGAGCTCCTACAATGAGCAGTTCTTC CASSISGKSSYNEQFF
NA TRBJ2-1 TRBV29-1 TRBD1 TGCAGCGTTGAAGGCCCTCCAGGGGGCGAATACAATGAGCAGTTCTTC CSVEGPPGGEYNEQFF
NA TRBJ1-5 TRBV5-6 TRBD1 TGTGCCAGCAGCGGACCGACAGGGTGGAACAATCAGCCCCAGCATTTT CASSGPTGWNNQPQHF
NA TRBJ2-2 TRBV19 NA TGTGCCAGTAGTATCCGGGCAGGGTGGGACACCGGGGAGCTGTTTTTT CASSIRAGWDTGELFF
once TRBJ2-7 TRBV5-1 NA TGCGCCAGCAGCTTGGCCGGTCAGGGCGGAGAGCAGTACTTC CASSLAGQGGEQYF
NA TRBJ2-1 TRBV19 TRBD2 TGTGCCAGTAGTATACTAGCGGGAGCGTATGAGCAGTTCTTC CASSILAGAYEQFF